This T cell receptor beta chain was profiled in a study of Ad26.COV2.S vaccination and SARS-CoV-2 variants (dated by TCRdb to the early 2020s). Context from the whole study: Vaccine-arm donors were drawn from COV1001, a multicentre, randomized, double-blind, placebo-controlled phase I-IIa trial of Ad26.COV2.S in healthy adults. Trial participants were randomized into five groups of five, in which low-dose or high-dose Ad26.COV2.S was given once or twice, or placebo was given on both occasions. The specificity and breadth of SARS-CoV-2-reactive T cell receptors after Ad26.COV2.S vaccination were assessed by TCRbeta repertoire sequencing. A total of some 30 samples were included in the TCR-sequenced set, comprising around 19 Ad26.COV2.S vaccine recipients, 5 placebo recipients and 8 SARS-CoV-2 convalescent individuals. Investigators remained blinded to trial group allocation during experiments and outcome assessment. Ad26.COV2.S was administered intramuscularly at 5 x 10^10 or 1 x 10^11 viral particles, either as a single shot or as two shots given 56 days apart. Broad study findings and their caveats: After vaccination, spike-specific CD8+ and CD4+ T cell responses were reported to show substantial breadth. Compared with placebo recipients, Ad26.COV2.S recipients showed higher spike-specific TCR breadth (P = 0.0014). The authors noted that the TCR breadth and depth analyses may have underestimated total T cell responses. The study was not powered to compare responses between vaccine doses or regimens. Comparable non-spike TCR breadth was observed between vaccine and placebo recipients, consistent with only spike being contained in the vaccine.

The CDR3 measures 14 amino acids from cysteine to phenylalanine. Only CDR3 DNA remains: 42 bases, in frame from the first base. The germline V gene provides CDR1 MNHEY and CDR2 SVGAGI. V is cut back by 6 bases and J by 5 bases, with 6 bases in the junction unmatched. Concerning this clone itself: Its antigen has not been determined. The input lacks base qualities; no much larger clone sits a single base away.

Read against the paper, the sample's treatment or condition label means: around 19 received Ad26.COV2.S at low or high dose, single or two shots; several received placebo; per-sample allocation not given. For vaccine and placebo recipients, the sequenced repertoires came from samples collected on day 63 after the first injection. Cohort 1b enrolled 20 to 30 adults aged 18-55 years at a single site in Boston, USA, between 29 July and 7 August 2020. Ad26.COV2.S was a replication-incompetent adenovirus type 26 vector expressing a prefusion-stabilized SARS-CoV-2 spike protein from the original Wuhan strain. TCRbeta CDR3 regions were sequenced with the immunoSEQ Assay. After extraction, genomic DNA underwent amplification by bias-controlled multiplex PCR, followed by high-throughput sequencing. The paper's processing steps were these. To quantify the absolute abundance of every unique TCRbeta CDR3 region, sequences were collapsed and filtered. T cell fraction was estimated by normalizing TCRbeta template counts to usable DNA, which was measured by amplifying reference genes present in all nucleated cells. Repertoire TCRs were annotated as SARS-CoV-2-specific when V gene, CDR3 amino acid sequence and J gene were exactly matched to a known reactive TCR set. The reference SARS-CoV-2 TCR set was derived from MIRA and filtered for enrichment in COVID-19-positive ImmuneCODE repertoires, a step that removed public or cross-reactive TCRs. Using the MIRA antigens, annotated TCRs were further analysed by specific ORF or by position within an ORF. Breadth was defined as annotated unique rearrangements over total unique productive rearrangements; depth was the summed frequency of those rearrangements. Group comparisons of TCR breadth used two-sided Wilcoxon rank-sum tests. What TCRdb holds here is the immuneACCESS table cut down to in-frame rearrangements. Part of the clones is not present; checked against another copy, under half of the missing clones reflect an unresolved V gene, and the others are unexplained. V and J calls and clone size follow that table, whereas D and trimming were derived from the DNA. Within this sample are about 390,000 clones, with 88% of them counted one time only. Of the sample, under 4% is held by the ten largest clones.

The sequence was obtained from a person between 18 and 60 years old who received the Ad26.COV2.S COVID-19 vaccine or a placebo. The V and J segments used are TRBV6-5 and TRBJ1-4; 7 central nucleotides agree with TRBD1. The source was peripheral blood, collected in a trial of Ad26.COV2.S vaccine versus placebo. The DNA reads TGTGCCAGCAGGCCGGGACAGATAAATGAAAAACTGTTTTTT. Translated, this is CASRPGQINEKLFF.